Below are 31 T cell receptor beta chains sequenced from a single sample in a study of T cells in Graves' hyperthyroidism and ophthalmopathy. From RNA transcripts, TCR beta CDR3 regions were amplified. First-round RT-PCR of the TCR CDR3 relied on the HTBI primer set. One entry per CDR3 protein, called by TCRdb with MiXCR from the multiplex PCR reads. The repertoire has 550,000 to 600,000 distinct CDR3 sequences, over 12% of them found once; the top ten carry around 7%. Source material: blood. These receptors were collected from a woman aged 18-30 years with Graves' ophthalmopathy.

Notes on this clonotype: A much bigger clone sits one base away, suggesting this may be a read error. The chain carries TRBV10-3 and TRBJ1-2, with 7 bases lining up with TRBD1. The V and J ends lost 8 bases and 0 bases, in that order; junction bases with no gene match: 9. Germline assignment: CDR1 ENHRY and CDR2 SYGVKD. This CDR3 is 15 amino acids long. In nucleotides, the CDR3 is TGTGCCATCGGTCTGGGGGGACAGCCTAACTATGGCTACACCTTC. Amino acids: CAIGLGGQPNYGYTF.

In this sample, this clonotype turned up many times. V is TRBV7-2 and J is TRBJ2-2; 10 bases agree with TRBD2. The CDR3 runs 14 residues. Germline V gene lookup returns CDR1 SGHTA and CDR2 FQGNSA. Trimming cost V 7 bases and J 7 bases; bases outside gene matches: 6. The CDR3 loop is CASNLAGVVGELFF. The CDR3 DNA is TGTGCCAGCAATCTAGCGGGAGTCGTCGGGGAGCTGTTTTTT.

In this sample, this clonotype turned up a few times. The chain combines TRBV4-2 with TRBJ2-3; D gene ambiguous. The V end was cut by 0 bases, the J end by 0 bases, with 7 bases between. CDR1 is LGHNA, CDR2 YNFKEQ, per germline. The CDR3 totals 15 residues. This CDR3 reads CASSQEDFSTDTQYF. In DNA form, the CDR3 reads TGTGCCAGCAGCCAAGAAGACTTTAGCACAGATACGCAGTATTTT.

This clonotype turned up a few times. The rearrangement uses TRBV5-4 and TRBJ2-1; unclear D gene. This CDR3 contains 13 residues. Per the germline V gene, CDR1 is SGHNT and CDR2 is YYREEE (reference sequence). Trimming cost V 0 bases and J 8 bases, with 9 bases left between them. CDR3 sequence: CASSLALYHEQFF. DNA of the CDR3: TGTGCCAGCAGCTTGGCTTTATACCATGAGCAGTTCTTC.

This clonotype was counted only a few times. The V call is TRBV12-3 or TRBV12-4, the J call TRBJ2-1; the match to TRBD2 covers 12 bases. The CDR3 has 15 amino acids. The junction had 5 bases not matched to a gene; V was cut back by 5 bases and J by 6 bases. The CDR3 DNA is TGTGCCAGCAGTATCCCGGGACTAGCGGGCAATGAGCAGTTCTTC. Translation gives CASSIPGLAGNEQFF.

This clonotype was detected ten times or more. J is TRBJ2-7 and V is TRBV5-1, with 7 bases that match TRBD1. V gave up 4 bases and J gave up 2 bases; unmatched junction bases: 3. The germline CDR1 and CDR2 sequences are SGHRS and YFSETQ. CDR3 length: 13 amino acids. The chain's CDR3 is CASSRDSAYEQYF. CDR3 DNA sequence: TGCGCCAGCAGCAGGGACAGTGCCTACGAGCAGTACTTC.

The chain links TRBV4-1 to TRBJ2-1, with D possibly matching TRBD2 (6 bases). V dropped 4 bases and J dropped 6 bases, with 22 bases sitting between them. CDR1 and CDR2 (germline): MGHRA, YSYEKL. The CDR3 covers 17 residues. Written as DNA, the CDR3 is TGCGCCAGCAGCCCCTCCGGACTGCGGGACGGGTCCAATGAGCAGTTCTTC. Its protein product is CASSPSGLRDGSNEQFF.

This clonotype was counted at least ten times. The rearrangement joins TRBV6-2 or TRBV6-3 to TRBJ1-2; TRBD1 matches at 9 bases. Germline V lookup: CDR1 MNHEY, CDR2 SVGEGT. Trimming removed 5 bases from V and 0 bases from J; junction bases left unmatched: 13. The CDR3 contains 18 residues. The CDR3: CASSHWTGAHDPNYGYTF. CDR3 sequence (DNA): TGTGCCAGCAGTCACTGGACAGGGGCACACGACCCTAACTATGGCTACACCTTC.

There are many counts of this clonotype. The genes are TRBV4-1 and TRBJ2-3; D ambiguous. V lost 1 base and J lost 6, with 11 bases in between. Germline V lookup: CDR1 MGHRA, CDR2 YSYEKL. This CDR3 region has 14 residues. Here the CDR3 DNA reads TGCGCCAGCAGCCAAGTCGTGATCATCGATACGCAGTATTTT. Residues: CASSQVVIIDTQYF.

This rearrangement joins TRBV20-1 to TRBJ2-3; TRBD2 might be the D (6 bases). CDR3 size: 13 residues. The germline CDR1 and CDR2 sequences are DFQATT and SNEGSKA (reference sequence). Between the trimmed V and J ends, which lost 5 bases and 2 bases, there was a span of 11 bases. DNA of the CDR3: TGCAGTGCTGCCGGGACTGCCACAGATACGCAGTATTTT. Translating it yields CSAAGTATDTQYF.

This clonotype was counted ten times or more. The J gene is TRBJ2-1, the V gene TRBV12-3 or TRBV12-4; D might be TRBD1 or TRBD2, each matching 6 bases. Between the trimmed V and J ends, which lost 0 bases and 3 bases, there was a span of 21 bases. CDR3 length: 19 residues. CDR3 coding DNA: TGTGCCAGCAGTTTAGCTGAGAAGGGGCGCAGGGGACTCTACAATGAGCAGTTCTTC. Translating it yields CASSLAEKGRRGLYNEQFF.

This clonotype was detected many times. The rearrangement joins TRBV12-3 or TRBV12-4 to TRBJ2-1; 7 bases match TRBD2. The trim removed 6 bases at V and 2 bases at J, leaving 13 bases unmatched. The CDR3 is made up of 17 amino acids. CDR3 sequence reads: CASSHPRRGRAYNEQFF. The CDR3 DNA reads TGTGCCAGCAGCCACCCCCGGCGCGGGAGAGCCTACAATGAGCAGTTCTTC.

Many counts were recorded for this clonotype. This chain joins TRBV30 and TRBJ2-5, with TRBD1 matching 7 bases. Germline CDR1 is GTSNPN and CDR2 is SVGIG (reference sequence). The CDR3 spans 14 residues. After removal of 7 bases from V and 0 bases from J, the junction contained 8 bases not matched to a gene. This CDR3 is CASRDSPNQETQYF. DNA of the CDR3: TGTGCCTCTAGGGACAGCCCGAACCAAGAGACCCAGTACTTC.

V usage is TRBV20-1 and J usage is TRBJ2-1; 15 bases match TRBD2. The CDR3 has 16 residues. The germline gives CDR1 DFQATT, CDR2 SNEGSKA (reference sequence). V lost 5 bases, J lost 9 bases, and 11 bases stayed unmatched. The CDR3 DNA reads as TGCAGTGCTCGAGGAGGGACTAGCGGGAGGAAGGGTGAGCAGTTCTTC. Protein: CSARGGTSGRKGEQFF.

J is TRBJ2-1 and V is TRBV7-8; D is undetermined. Germline CDR1 reads SGHVS; CDR2 reads FQNEAQ. V shed 1 base and J shed 8 bases, with 9 bases lying between them. CDR3 length: 13 residues. The CDR3 protein is CASSLGFEYEQFF. The DNA for the CDR3 is TGTGCCAGCAGCTTAGGTTTCGAGTATGAGCAGTTCTTC.

This clonotype has a handful of counts. At one end the junction does not follow the germline gene, possibly because of a read error. The chain links TRBV19 to TRBJ2-2; 14 bases line up with TRBD2. Germline assignment: CDR1 LNHDA and CDR2 SQIVND (reference sequence). The CDR3 totals 16 residues. CDR3 protein: CASSGTSGSRTGELFF. The DNA of the CDR3 is TGTGCCAGTAGCGGGACTAGCGGGAGTCGGACCGGGGAGCTGTTCTTT.

This clonotype was seen more than once but under ten times. The rearrangement joins TRBV10-3 to TRBJ2-2, with D perhaps matching TRBD2 (6 bases). With 8 bases removed from V and 2 bases from J, the gap between germline ends came to 12 bases. The CDR3 is 14 residues long. From germline, CDR1 is ENHRY and CDR2 SYGVKD. CDR3 loop: CAIPGGSNTGELFF. The CDR3 nucleotides are TGTGCCATCCCTGGGGGGTCCAACACCGGGGAGCTGTTTTTT.

This clonotype was recorded a few times. The V and J genes are TRBV6-5 and TRBJ1-6, with 9 bases matching TRBD1. This CDR3 comprises 15 residues. Unmatched junction bases numbered 6, after V lost 2 bases and J lost 10 bases. From germline, CDR1 is MNHEY and CDR2 SVGAGI. Written as DNA, the CDR3 is TGTGCCAGCAGTTACGCGGGACAGGGCAGATCACCCCTCCACTTT. Translating it yields CASSYAGQGRSPLHF.

This clonotype was seen ten or more times. V is TRBV20-1 and J is TRBJ2-7; 10 bases fit TRBD2. V lost 0 bases to trimming and J lost 3 bases; unmatched junction nucleotides: 8. CDR3 size: 16 residues. Germline lookup yields CDR1 DFQATT and CDR2 SNEGSKA (reference sequence). The CDR3 DNA reads as TGCAGTGCTAGAGATCTCGGGAGCGGGAGGGTCTACGAGCAGTACTTC. Its protein product is CSARDLGSGRVYEQYF.

With respect to this clonotype: Being one base from a much bigger clone, this may be a read error. The chain combines TRBV13 with TRBJ2-5; a possible D gene is TRBD1 (5 bases). CDR3 length: 17 residues. Germline lookup yields CDR1 PRHDT and CDR2 FYEKMQ (reference sequence). The CDR3 nucleotides are TGTGCCAGCGGCTTAGCCCCCTTGAGACAGATACAAGAGACCCAGTACTTC. The encoded protein is CASGLAPLRQIQETQYF.

The table lists this clonotype with a few counts. V and J are TRBV10-2 and TRBJ1-5; D might be TRBD1 (5 bases). V was clipped by 4 bases and J by 2 bases, with 12 bases between them. CDR3 length: 15 residues. Germline V lookup: CDR1 WSHSY, CDR2 SAAADI. The CDR3 DNA is TGCGCCAGCAGTGCGGGGGGGTTCGGCAATCAGCCCCAGCATTTT. This codes for CASSAGGFGNQPQHF.

This clonotype was detected ten times or more. V gene TRBV28 combines with J gene TRBJ2-1; D is uncertain. This CDR3 comprises 10 residues. V gave up 2 bases and J gave up 7 bases, with 0 bases separating them. Germline CDR1 is MDHEN and CDR2 is SYDVKM. The CDR3 spells CASSLNEQFF. In DNA form, the CDR3 reads TGTGCCAGCAGTTTAAATGAGCAGTTCTTC.

This clonotype was seen a handful of times. V and J are TRBV5-1 and TRBJ1-5; D perhaps matches TRBD1 (6 bases). The CDR3 is 13 amino acids. V was cut by 5 bases and J by 3 bases, with 9 bases left in between. Germline CDR1 is SGHRS and CDR2 is YFSETQ. The CDR3, as DNA: TGCGCCAGCAGGCGGGACACCAATCAGCCCCAGCATTTT. This encodes CASRRDTNQPQHF.

This clonotype was counted many times. The V gene is TRBV12-3 or TRBV12-4, the J gene TRBJ2-1; TRBD2 matches at 12 bases. The junction had 6 bases not matched to a gene; V was cut back by 6 bases and J by 9 bases. This CDR3 is built from 14 residues. The CDR3 is CASSASGRAGEQFF. The CDR3, as DNA: TGTGCCAGCAGCGCTAGCGGGAGGGCGGGTGAGCAGTTCTTC.

This clonotype has a count of ten or more. This chain uses TRBV12-3 or TRBV12-4 with TRBJ2-1; D remains ambiguous. This CDR3 is built from 11 residues. The V end was cut by 5 bases, the J end by 6 bases, with 5 bases between. As DNA, the CDR3 is TGTGCCAGCAGTCCAACCAATGAGCAGTTCTTC. Encoded protein: CASSPTNEQFF.

The sample holds many counts of this clonotype. The J gene is TRBJ1-1, the V gene TRBV6-1; 7 bases agree with TRBD1. Germline V CDR1 and CDR2: MNHNS, SASEGT. The V segment lost 6 bases and the J segment 1 base; nucleotides outside the gene matches: 8. The CDR3 contains 15 residues. In nucleotides, the CDR3 is TGTGCCAGCAGATCCAGGGGGGTAGGGAACACTGAAGCTTTCTTT. Its protein product is CASRSRGVGNTEAFF.

This clonotype has only a few counts. V and J are TRBV4-1 and TRBJ2-7; 12 positions match TRBD2. J lost 5 bases, V lost 4 bases, and 9 bases had no gene match. Germline V CDR1 and CDR2: MGHRA, YSYEKL. The CDR3 runs 16 residues. The CDR3 protein is CASSRAGLAGINEQYF. The CDR3 DNA follows: TGCGCCAGCAGCCGGGCCGGACTAGCGGGAATCAACGAGCAGTACTTC.

Of note for this clonotype: This could be a read error, since a much larger clone is one nucleotide away. The V and J genes are TRBV6-5 and TRBJ1-5; D is undetermined. Germline lookup yields CDR1 MNHEY and CDR2 SVGAGI. This CDR3 is 20 amino acids long. Trimming left V 0 bases short and J 2 bases short, with 23 bases between. CDR3 amino acids: CASSYSMAAPAERGNQPQHF. CDR3 nucleotide sequence: TGTGCCAGCAGTTACTCGATGGCGGCTCCCGCTGAGCGGGGCAATCAGCCCCAGCATTTT.

This clonotype was counted many times. The V and J genes are TRBV6-1 and TRBJ2-5; 11 bases are a match to TRBD2. CDR3 length: 15 residues. Germline V CDR1 and CDR2: MNHNS, SASEGT. The J segment lost 2 bases and the V segment lost 5 bases, leaving 4 bases of the junction unmatched. DNA for the CDR3: TGTGCCAGCAGTAGACTAGCGGGGACACAAGAGACCCAGTACTTC. Translated, it gives CASSRLAGTQETQYF.

This clonotype was seen repeatedly, ten times or more. V is TRBV12-5 and J is TRBJ2-7; TRBD2 might be the D (5 bases). Germline V gene sequence: CDR1 LGHNT, CDR2 FRNRAP. Trimming stripped 4 bases from V and 6 bases from J, with 19 bases between. The CDR3 runs 15 residues. The CDR3 loop is CASGSLAPGVGEQYF. In DNA form, the CDR3 reads TGTGCTAGTGGTTCCTTGGCGCCCGGGGTGGGCGAGCAGTACTTC.

This clonotype has at least ten counts. This sequence joins TRBV12-3 or TRBV12-4 and TRBJ1-5; D is unresolved. The CDR3 extends over 14 amino acids. Trimming stripped 3 bases from V and 9 bases from J, with 15 bases between. The CDR3 DNA sequence: TGTGCCAGCAGTTTCTTCCCCGCCGTGGGGCCCCAGCATTTT. This encodes CASSFFPAVGPQHF.